This TCR beta chain was found in a study of siplizumab effects on memory and regulatory T cells. Study-wide findings and caveats: It was never confirmed that proliferating Tregs from siplizumab cultures were suppressive. A minor share of alloreactive clones matched unstimulated subsets. The authors could not assign a naive or memory phenotype to roughly 75-95% of proliferating CD4+ or CD8+ clones.

A remark on this clone: Its target is not known.

TCRdb keeps only in-frame clones here, not all; method: immunoSEQ multiplex PCR. Of 100,000 or so clones listed, around nine tenths are singletons. The trim removed 3 bases at V and 2 bases at J, leaving 7 bases unmatched. Germline V gives CDR1 SGHRS, CDR2 YFSETQ. The CDR3 runs to 15 residues. This chain uses TRBV5-1 with TRBJ2-5, with 7 bases identical to TRBD1. The sequenced sample was CD4+ T cells sorted from blood. This receptor was obtained from a human donor in good health. The CDR3 reads CASSYRQGSQETQYF. CDR3 DNA sequence: TGCGCCAGCAGCTATAGACAGGGAAGTCAAGAGACCCAGTACTTC.